This TCR beta chain was sequenced for a study of OX40 agonist ivuxolimab in advanced cancers. Looking at the study overall: Each patient was given ivuxolimab into a vein every 2 weeks, at 0.01 to 10 mg/kg.

Per the germline V gene, CDR1 is SGHTA and CDR2 is FQGNSA. V gave up 1 base and J gave up 0 bases, with 10 bases separating them. The CDR3 has 15 amino acids. The study, taken as a whole, reports: At 0.1 to 3.0 mg/kg and by week 6, CD4+ and CD8+ T cells in the blood had expanded clonally.

To note about this clone: Its antigen remains unidentified.

The protocol was immunoSEQ multiplex PCR, while the TCRdb copy is restricted to in-frame clones and leaves out a portion. Of 70,000 to 75,000 clones listed, about 90% are singletons. Sequencing used CD4+ or CD8+ T cells sorted from blood, obtained in a trial of the OX40 agonist ivuxolimab. The V and J genes are TRBV7-2 and TRBJ2-7; D is perhaps TRBD1 or TRBD2 (5 bases each). The TCR was taken from an adult with an advanced solid tumor such as melanoma, head and neck, liver or kidney cancer. CDR3 nucleotides: TGTGCCAGCAGCTTAGGGGGGTTGACCTCCTACGAGCAGTACTTC. It translates to CASSLGGLTSYEQYF.